This T cell receptor beta chain was identified during a study of CD8+CD57+ T cells in acquired aplastic anemia. For the study at large: Sorting CD4+ and CD8+ cells gave DNA averaging roughly 3.5 ug. Study-wide results and caveats: Patients and controls had CD8+ Simpson's diversity values that were not significantly distinct. The number of CD8+ CDR3 sequences shared by patients and controls was roughly 30.

In this sample, this clonotype turned up many times. As yet, its antigen is unknown. The use of genomic DNA as template underpinned the TCR beta VDJ and CDR3 profiling. From the reads, TCRdb called clonotypes with MiXCR, one entry per CDR3 protein. The sample yields about 220,000 distinct CDR3 sequences, approximately 35% seen once. This TCR came from a human donor in good health, serving as a control. The sequenced material came from sorted CD4+, CD8+, or CD8+CD57+ T cells (not recorded which) from PBMCs.

The CDR3 spells CASRIRENTEAFF. For the CDR3, the DNA is TGTGCCAGCCGAATCAGGGAGAACACTGAAGCTTTCTTT. The V gene is TRBV19, the J gene TRBJ1-1; D is possibly TRBD1 (5 bases). From germline, CDR1 is LNHDA and CDR2 SQIVND (reference sequence). The CDR3 runs 13 residues. Trimming took 9 bases from V and 1 from J, leaving 12 bases between them.